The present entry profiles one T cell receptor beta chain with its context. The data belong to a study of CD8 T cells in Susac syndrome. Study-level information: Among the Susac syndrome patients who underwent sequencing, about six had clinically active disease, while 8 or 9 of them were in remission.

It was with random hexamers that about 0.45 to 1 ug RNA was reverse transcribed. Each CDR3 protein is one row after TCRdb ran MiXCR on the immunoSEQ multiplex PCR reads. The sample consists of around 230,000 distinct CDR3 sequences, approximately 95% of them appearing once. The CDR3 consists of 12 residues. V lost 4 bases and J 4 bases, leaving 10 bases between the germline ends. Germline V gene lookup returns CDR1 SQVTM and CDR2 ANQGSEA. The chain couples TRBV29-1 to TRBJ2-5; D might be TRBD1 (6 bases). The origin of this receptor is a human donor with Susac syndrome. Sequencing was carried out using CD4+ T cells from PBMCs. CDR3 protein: CSVAPGVETQYF. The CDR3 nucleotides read TGCAGCGTTGCTCCAGGGGTAGAGACCCAGTACTTC. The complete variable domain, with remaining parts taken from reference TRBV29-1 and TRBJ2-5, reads SAVISQKPSRDICQRGTSLTIQCQVDSQVTMMFWYRQQPGQSLTLIATANQGSEATYESGFVIDKFPISRPNLTFSTLTVSNMSPEDSSIYLCSVAPGVETQYFGPGTRLLVL.